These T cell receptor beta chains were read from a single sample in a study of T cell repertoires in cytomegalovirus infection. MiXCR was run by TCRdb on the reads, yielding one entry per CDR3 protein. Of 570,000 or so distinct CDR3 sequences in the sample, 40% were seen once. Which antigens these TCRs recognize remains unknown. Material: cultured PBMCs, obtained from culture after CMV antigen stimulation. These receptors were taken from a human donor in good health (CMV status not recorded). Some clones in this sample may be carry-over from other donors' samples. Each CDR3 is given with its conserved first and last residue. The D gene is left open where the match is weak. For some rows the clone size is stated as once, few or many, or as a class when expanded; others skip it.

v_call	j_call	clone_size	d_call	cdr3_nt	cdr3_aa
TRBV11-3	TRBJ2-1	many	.	TGTGCCAGCAGCTTCACCCAGGGAGTGGAGCAGTTCTTC	CASSFTQGVEQFF
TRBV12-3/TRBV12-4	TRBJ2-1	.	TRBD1	TGTGCCAGCAGTTTATTTGTGGGACAGGGTGGCAATGAGCAGTTCTTC	CASSLFVGQGGNEQFF
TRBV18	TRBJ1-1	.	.	TGTGCCAGCTCACCCTCACAGGGACGCACTGAAGCTTTCTTT	CASSPSQGRTEAFF
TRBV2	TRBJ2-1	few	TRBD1	TGTGCCAGCAGTGAAGTCCCTTGGAGCGACAGGGCACCCTACAATGAGCAGTTCTTC	CASSEVPWSDRAPYNEQFF
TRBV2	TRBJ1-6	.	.	TGTGCCAGCAGTGAAGCACGAAAAAGTTCACCCCTCCACTTT	CASSEARKSSPLHF
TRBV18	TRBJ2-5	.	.	TGTGCCAGCTCACCGCAGAGGCTTGAGACCCAGTACTTC	CASSPQRLETQYF
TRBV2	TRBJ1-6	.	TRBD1	TGTGCCAGCCGGGACAGAAGCTCCTATAATTCACCCCTCCACTTT	CASRDRSSYNSPLHF
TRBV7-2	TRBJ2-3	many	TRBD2	TGTGCCAGCAGCTTAGTTAGGCTAGCGGGGAGCACAGATACGCAGTATTTT	CASSLVRLAGSTDTQYF
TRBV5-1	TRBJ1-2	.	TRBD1	TGCGCCAGCAGCTTGGGTGCAGGGGGCAATGGCTACACCTTC	CASSLGAGGNGYTF
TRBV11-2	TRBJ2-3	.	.	TGTGCCAGCAGCTTAGTTCTCGGGAGACCAGATACGCAGTATTTT	CASSLVLGRPDTQYF
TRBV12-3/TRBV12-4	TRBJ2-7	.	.	TGTGCCAGCAGTTTTAACTTTCACGAGCAGTACTTC	CASSFNFHEQYF
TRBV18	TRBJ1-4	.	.	TGTGCCAGCTCACCCATGGAAGGGCATAATGAAAAACTGTTTTTT	CASSPMEGHNEKLFF
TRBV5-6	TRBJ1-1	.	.	TGTGCCAGCAGCTTCGGGCCCTGGGCTTTCTTT	CASSFGPWAFF
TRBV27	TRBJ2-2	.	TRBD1	TGTGCCAGCAGTTTAACAGGGGGTCCACCCGGGGAGCTGTTTTTT	CASSLTGGPPGELFF
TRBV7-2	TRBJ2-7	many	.	TGTGCCAGCAGCTTAGCGACGGGCAGCTCCTACGAGCAGTACTTC	CASSLATGSSYEQYF
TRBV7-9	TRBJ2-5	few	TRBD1	TGTGCCAGCAGCCCTGGACAGGGACCGTACCAAGAGACCCAGTACTTC	CASSPGQGPYQETQYF